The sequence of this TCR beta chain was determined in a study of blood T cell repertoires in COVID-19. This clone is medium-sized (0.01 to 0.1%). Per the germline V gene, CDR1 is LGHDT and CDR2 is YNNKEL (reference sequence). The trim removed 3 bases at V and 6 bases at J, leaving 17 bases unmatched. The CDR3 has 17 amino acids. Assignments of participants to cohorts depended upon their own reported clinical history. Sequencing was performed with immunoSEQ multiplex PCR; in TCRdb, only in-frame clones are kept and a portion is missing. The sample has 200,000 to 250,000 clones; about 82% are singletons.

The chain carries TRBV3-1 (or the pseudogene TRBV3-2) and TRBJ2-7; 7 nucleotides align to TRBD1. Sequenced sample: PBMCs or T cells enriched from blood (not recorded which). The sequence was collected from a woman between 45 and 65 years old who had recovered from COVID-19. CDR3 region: CASSHQHRTGLSVEQYF. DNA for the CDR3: TGTGCCAGCAGCCATCAACACCGGACAGGACTTTCGGTCGAGCAGTACTTC.